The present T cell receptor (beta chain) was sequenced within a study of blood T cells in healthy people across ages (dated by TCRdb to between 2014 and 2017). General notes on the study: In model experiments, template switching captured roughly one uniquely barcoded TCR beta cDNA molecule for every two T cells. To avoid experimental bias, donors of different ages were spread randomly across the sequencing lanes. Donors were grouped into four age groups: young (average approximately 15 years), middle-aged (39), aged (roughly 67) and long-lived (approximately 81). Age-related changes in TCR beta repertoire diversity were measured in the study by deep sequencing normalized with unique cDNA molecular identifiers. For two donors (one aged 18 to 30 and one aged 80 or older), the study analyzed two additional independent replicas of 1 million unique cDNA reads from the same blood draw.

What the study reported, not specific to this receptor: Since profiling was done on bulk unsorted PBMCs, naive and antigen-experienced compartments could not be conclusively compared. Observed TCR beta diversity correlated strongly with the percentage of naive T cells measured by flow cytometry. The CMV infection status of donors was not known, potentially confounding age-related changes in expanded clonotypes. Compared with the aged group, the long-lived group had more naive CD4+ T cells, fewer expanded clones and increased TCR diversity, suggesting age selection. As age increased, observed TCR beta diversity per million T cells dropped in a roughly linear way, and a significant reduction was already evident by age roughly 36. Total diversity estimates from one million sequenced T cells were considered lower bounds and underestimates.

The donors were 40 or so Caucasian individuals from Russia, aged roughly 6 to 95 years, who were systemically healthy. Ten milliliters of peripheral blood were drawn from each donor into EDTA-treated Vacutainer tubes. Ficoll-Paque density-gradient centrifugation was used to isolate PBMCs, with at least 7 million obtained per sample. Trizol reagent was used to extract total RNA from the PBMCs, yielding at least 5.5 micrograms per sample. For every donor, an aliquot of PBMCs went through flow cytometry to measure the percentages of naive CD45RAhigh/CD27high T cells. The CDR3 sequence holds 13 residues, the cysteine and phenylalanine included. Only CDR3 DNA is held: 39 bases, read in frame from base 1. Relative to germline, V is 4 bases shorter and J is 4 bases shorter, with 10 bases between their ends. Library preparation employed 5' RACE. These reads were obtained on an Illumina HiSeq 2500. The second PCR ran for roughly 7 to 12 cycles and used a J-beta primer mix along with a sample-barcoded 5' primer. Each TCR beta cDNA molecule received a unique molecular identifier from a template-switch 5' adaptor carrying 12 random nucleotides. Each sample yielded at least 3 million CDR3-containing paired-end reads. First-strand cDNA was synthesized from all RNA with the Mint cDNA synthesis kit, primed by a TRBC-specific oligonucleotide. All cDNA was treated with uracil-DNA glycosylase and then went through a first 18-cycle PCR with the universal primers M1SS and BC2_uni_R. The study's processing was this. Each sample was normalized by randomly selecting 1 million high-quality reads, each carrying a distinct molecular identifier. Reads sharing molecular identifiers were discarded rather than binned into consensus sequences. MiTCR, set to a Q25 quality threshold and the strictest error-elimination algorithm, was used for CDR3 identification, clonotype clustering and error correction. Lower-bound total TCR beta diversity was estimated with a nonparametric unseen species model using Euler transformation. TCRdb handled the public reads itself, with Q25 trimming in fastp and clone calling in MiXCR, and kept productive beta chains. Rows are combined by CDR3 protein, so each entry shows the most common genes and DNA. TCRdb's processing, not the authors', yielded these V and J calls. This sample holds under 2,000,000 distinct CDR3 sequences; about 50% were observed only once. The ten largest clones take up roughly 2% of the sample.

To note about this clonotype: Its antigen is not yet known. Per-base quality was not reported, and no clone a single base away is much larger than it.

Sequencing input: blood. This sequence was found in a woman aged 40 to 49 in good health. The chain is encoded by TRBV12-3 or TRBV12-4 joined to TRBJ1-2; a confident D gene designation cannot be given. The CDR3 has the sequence CASSSAMGYGYTF. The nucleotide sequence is TGTGCCAGCAGTTCCGCGATGGGCTATGGCTACACCTTC.